This section outlines one T cell receptor (beta chain) sequence together with its context. The specificity of this receptor is unknown. Base qualities were left out, and no much larger clone turns up one base away. From its cysteine to its phenylalanine, the CDR3 spans 15 amino acids. Kept here is only the CDR3 DNA, which spans 45 bases and is read in frame from base 1. A distance of 11 bases separates the germline ends of V and J, which lose 0 bases and 2 bases respectively. The germline V gene gives CDR1 as LGHNA and CDR2 as YNFKEQ. The sample's time point label, in plain terms: pre-sensitization, week 0. Taken with the paper, the label for treatment or condition translates to: therapeutic diphenylcyclopropenone sensitization with weekly scalp DPC. At each patch-test visit, blood was drawn before the patch test was applied. Patients were considered eligible if aged 18 to 70, diagnosed with alopecia and deemed suitable for DPC therapy, and patients were excluded if pregnant. Total RNA was extracted from unfractionated whole blood that had been collected in Tempus Blood RNA tubes.

The library was obtained by RACE. TCRdb shows the sequencer as NextSeq 500. During library preparation, unique molecular identifiers were attached to individual cDNA molecules so that TCRs could be counted in a quantitative, reproducible way. Each blood RNA sample was used to sequence both TCR alpha and TCR beta chains. From the authors' description of their analysis: Samples had a median of about 90,000 TCRs, with a range from roughly 20,000 to 690,600. The Decombinator software suite was used to annotate the V, J and CDR3 of the TCR reads. Every sample was subsampled to the same number of TCRs (28,000) for the PS versus PT1 abundance plots. TCRs were defined as expanded if absent before sensitization and observed at least eight times at the 2-week time point. Starting from the raw public reads, TCRdb applied fastp trimming at Q25, assembled clones with MiXCR and retained in-frame beta chains. For every CDR3 protein sequence, its rows merge into one entry that carries the most common genes and DNA. These V and J calls rely on TCRdb rather than the paper's analysis. The sample table records 190,000 or so distinct CDR3 sequences; approximately 31% of these occur just once. Less than 3.5% of the sample rests with the top ten.

The record originates from a study of human T cells and chemical hapten exposure (dated by TCRdb to the early 2020s). For context, the study as a whole: For sensitization, 2% DPC in acetone was applied to a 2 cm by 2 cm area of upper inner arm skin. Throughout the study period of roughly 24 weeks, patients also received therapeutic DPC doses to the scalp every week. Libraries were pooled for sequencing, and per-sample TCR yields varied mainly because of small differences in library volumes within the pool. Roughly 30 alopecia patients provided blood for TCR sequencing at one to four time points (pre-sensitization, 2, 6 and 24 weeks). Alopecia areata with under or over 50% scalp involvement, alopecia totalis and alopecia universalis were represented in the patient cohort, which was mostly female. Patch testing on the upper back used Finn chambers containing 0.01% DPC, with scoring done after 6 days according to International Contact Dermatitis Research Group standards. Peripheral blood TCR repertoire changes were tracked in vivo in alopecia patients during primary and secondary sensitization to the hapten diphenylcyclopropenone (DPC). Blood was sampled from patients pre-sensitization (week 0) and at 2, 6 and about 24 weeks after DPC sensitization. Here is what the overall study found, with its caveats: Because all patients had alopecia, a presumed autoimmune disease, the immune response of the patients might differ from that of healthy individuals. DPC sensitization did not change the number of TCRs with a frequency above 1 in 1000, and there was no evidence of changes in global repertoire structure. Patch test score correlated positively with the number of PT1 expanded TCRs, reaching significance at thresholds 8, 16 and 32 but not at 4. Repeated subsampling changed both the strength of the expansion versus patch-test correlation and the threshold at which that correlation became significant. Expanded TCRs formed significantly more large CDR3 similarity clusters than pre-sensitization or healthy control sets, consistent with antigen-driven responses.

The receptor was isolated from a woman aged 25-40 years with alopecia areata. Some clones in this sample may be carry-over from other donors' samples. This specimen was whole blood, taken in connection with sensitization to the hapten diphenylcyclopropenone (DPC). The V and J genes are TRBV4-2 and TRBJ2-7; the D gene remains uncertain. The nucleotide sequence reads TGTGCCAGCAGCCAAGAAATGTGGGCCGCCTACGAGCAGTACTTC. This translates into CASSQEMWAAYEQYF.